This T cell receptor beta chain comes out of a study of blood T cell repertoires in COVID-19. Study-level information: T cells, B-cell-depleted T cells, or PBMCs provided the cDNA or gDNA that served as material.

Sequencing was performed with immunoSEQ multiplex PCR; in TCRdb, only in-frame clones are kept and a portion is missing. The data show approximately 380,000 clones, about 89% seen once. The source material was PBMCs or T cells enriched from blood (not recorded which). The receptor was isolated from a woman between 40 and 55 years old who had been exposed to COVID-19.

The CDR3, as DNA: TGTGCCAGCAGTTACTTGCAGTACAATCAGCCCCAGCATTTT. Translation: CASSYLQYNQPQHF. The V call is TRBV6-2 or TRBV6-3, the J call TRBJ1-5, with unresolved D. The germline gives CDR1 MNHEY, CDR2 SVGEGT. V lost 1 base and J lost 3, with 7 bases in between. This CDR3 region has 14 residues.